This T cell receptor (beta chain) derives from a study of cytomegalovirus exposure and HLA in healthy donors. Study-level information: The same platform used for the 666 first-cohort repertoires was also used for the 120 validation repertoires, as a later analysis reported. Study observations and caveats: A later analysis found first-cohort TCR clusters tended to co-occur in the 110 or so validation repertoires. Researchers reported that a few CMV-associated chains were confirmed in vitro as CMV antigen-specific.

A roughly 120-subject validation cohort, separate from the approximately 700-subject first cohort, supplied the donors. The CDR3 covers 13 residues. V lost 8 bases and J lost 4, with 14 bases in between. The germline gives CDR1 MNHEY, CDR2 SMNVEV (reference sequence). As for this clone: Its antigen is still unknown.

Method: immunoSEQ multiplex PCR; TCRdb's copy keeps in-frame clones and lacks some. Among about 180,000 clones listed, 85% were seen once. The gene calls are TRBV27 and TRBJ1-2; TRBD1 is a possible D gene (6 bases). The TCR sequence derives from a man younger than 35 in good health and CMV-seropositive. The sample taken for sequencing was PBMCs. The CDR3 sequence: CASGEGQLYGYTF. CDR3 in DNA: TGTGCCAGCGGTGAAGGACAGCTCTATGGCTACACCTTC.